These 6 T cell receptor beta chains were all obtained from the same sample, sequenced in a study of blood T cell repertoires in COVID-19. Sequencing used immunoSEQ multiplex PCR; TCRdb keeps in-frame clones, though not all of them. The sample holds 150,000 to 200,000 clones, approximately 87% seen once. What was sequenced was peripheral blood. The receptors derive from a man in his sixties or seventies with active or convalescent COVID-19.

V gene TRBV2 combines with J gene TRBJ1-2, with D perhaps TRBD1 (6 bases). The CDR3 spans 13 residues. Germline CDR1 reads SNHLY; CDR2 reads FYNNEI. Trimming pared 5 bases from V and 7 bases from J, leaving 14 bases between. The CDR3 loop is CASSTRGTGGYTF. The CDR3 bases are TGTGCCAGCAGTACCAGGGGTACGGGTGGCTACACCTTC.

This clone turned up a few times. This chain joins TRBV19 and TRBJ1-1; D perhaps matches TRBD1 (5 bases). CDR3 length: 14 residues. Germline loops: CDR1 LNHDA, CDR2 SQIVND (reference sequence). Trimming left V 1 base short and J 4 bases short, with 10 bases between. The DNA for the CDR3 is TGTGCCAGTAGTATAGGGATCGGGGGCACTGAAGCTTTCTTT. It encodes CASSIGIGGTEAFF. The full variable domain, rest sourced from reference TRBV19 and TRBJ1-1, is DGGITQSPKYLFRKEGQNVTLSCEQNLNHDAMYWYRQDPGQGLRLIYYSQIVNDFQKGDIAEGYSVSREKKESFPLTVTSAQKNPTAFYLCASSIGIGGTEAFFGQGTRLTVV.

This clone was detected only a few times. The rearrangement uses TRBV18 and TRBJ1-1, with unresolved D. Looked up from germline, CDR1 is KGHSH and CDR2 is LQKENI. The ends were cut back, 0 bases at V and 2 bases at J, with 13 bases in the middle. The CDR3 is 16 amino acids. Here the CDR3 reads CASSPPNTALNTEAFF. The CDR3 DNA sequence: TGTGCCAGCTCACCACCGAACACCGCCTTAAACACTGAAGCTTTCTTT.

This rearrangement joins TRBV28 to TRBJ1-1; D is undetermined. Germline V gene lookup returns CDR1 MDHEN and CDR2 SYDVKM. The CDR3 covers 14 residues. Trimming stripped 2 bases from V and 5 bases from J, with 12 bases between. The CDR3 DNA sequence: TGTGCCAGCAGTTTAAGAGTAGGGAGAACTGAAGCTTTCTTT. It specifies CASSLRVGRTEAFF.

The chain uses TRBV7-2 and TRBJ1-5, with a tentative D call TRBD1 (5 bases). The length of the CDR3 is 13 residues. V gave up 4 bases and J gave up 4 bases, with 8 bases separating them. Germline V lookup: CDR1 SGHTA, CDR2 FQGNSA. The CDR3 is CASSSTGNQPQHF. CDR3 nucleotides: TGTGCCAGCAGCTCCACAGGTAATCAGCCCCAGCATTTT.

In nucleotides, the CDR3 is TGTGCCAGCAGACCTACGACAGGGAGGCGGAATTCACCCCTCCACTTT. It is translated as CASRPTTGRRNSPLHF. This sequence joins TRBV5-8 and TRBJ1-6, with 7 bases fitting TRBD1. CDR1 and CDR2 from the germline V gene are SGHTS and YDEGEE. The V and J ends lost 5 bases and 7 bases, in that order; junction bases with no gene match: 12. This CDR3 has 16 amino acids.